In its sample, the clone carrying this TCR beta chain was seen once. The antigen is undetermined. This specimen belongs to a study of a mutant IDH1 vaccine in newly diagnosed glioma. At the level of the study: Beforehand, treatment had been radiotherapy, temozolomide, or both; the majority received both. Overall study findings and caveats: A vaccine-induced immune response developed in 90% to 95% of the patients.

Germline CDR1 and CDR2: SGHRS and YFSETQ. CDR3 length equals 16 residues. V lost 4 bases, J lost 1 base, and 6 bases stayed unmatched. Specified time point: week 11, during vaccination. Vaccination comprised doses that each held 300 ug of mutant IDH1 20-mer peptide, plus topical imiquimod. The study enrolled donors with new WHO grade 3 or 4 IDH1-mutant, ATRX-lost astrocytomas. Libraries were prepared by immunoSEQ multiplex PCR; TCRdb keeps only in-frame clonotypes and omits some of them. The table has some 22,000 clones, 70% to 80% seen once; the top ten hold around 8%. The source material was PBMCs, sampled from a glioma patient whose treatment included an IDH1 peptide vaccine. This TCR came from a middle-aged man with glioma. This chain connects TRBV5-1 to TRBJ2-1; TRBD2 aligns across 9 bases. CDR3: CASSPVSGRSYNEQFF. The CDR3 nucleotides read TGCGCCAGCAGCCCGGTGAGCGGGAGGTCCTACAATGAGCAGTTCTTC.